This T cell receptor beta chain appears in the sequencing data of a study of cytomegalovirus exposure and HLA in healthy donors. PCR was performed using 60 Vbeta and 13 Jbeta primers. Profiled with immunoSEQ multiplex PCR; TCRdb holds only in-frame clones, not every one. This table has about 150,000 clones, roughly 65% appearing once. Trimming removed 0 bases from V and 2 bases from J, with 9 bases in between. Germline loops: CDR1 SGDLS, CDR2 YYNGEE. This CDR3 region has 14 residues. This clonotype was obtained from a man in his 60s in good health and CMV-seronegative. The rearrangement joins TRBV9 to TRBJ2-7; the D gene is possibly TRBD2 (6 bases). The source material was PBMCs. CDR3 DNA sequence: TGTGCCAGCAGCGTAGCGGAGGGCCCCTACGAGCAGTACTTC. It encodes CASSVAEGPYEQYF.